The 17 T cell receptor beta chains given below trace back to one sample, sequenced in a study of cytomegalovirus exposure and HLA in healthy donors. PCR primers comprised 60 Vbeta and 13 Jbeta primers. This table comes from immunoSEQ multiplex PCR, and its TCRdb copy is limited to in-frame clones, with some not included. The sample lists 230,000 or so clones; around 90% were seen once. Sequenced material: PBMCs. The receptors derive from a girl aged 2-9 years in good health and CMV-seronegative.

The DNA of the CDR3 is TGTGCCAGCAGTTCAGTGAACACTGAAGCTTTCTTT. This encodes CASSSVNTEAFF. This chain links TRBV6-6 with TRBJ1-1; no firm D call. In germline, CDR1 is MNHNY, CDR2 SVGAGI (reference sequence). CDR3 length: 12 residues. V shed 4 bases and J shed 0 bases, with 3 bases lying between them.

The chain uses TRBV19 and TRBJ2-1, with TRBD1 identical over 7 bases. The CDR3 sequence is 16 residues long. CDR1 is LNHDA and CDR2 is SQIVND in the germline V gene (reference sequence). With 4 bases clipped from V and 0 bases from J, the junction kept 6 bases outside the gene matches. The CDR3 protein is CASSTAWDSSYNEQFF. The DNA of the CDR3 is TGTGCCAGTAGTACGGCGTGGGACAGCTCCTACAATGAGCAGTTCTTC. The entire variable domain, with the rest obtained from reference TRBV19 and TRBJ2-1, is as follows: DGGITQSPKYLFRKEGQNVTLSCEQNLNHDAMYWYRQDPGQGLRLIYYSQIVNDFQKGDIAEGYSVSREKKESFPLTVTSAQKNPTAFYLCASSTAWDSSYNEQFFGPGTRLTVL.

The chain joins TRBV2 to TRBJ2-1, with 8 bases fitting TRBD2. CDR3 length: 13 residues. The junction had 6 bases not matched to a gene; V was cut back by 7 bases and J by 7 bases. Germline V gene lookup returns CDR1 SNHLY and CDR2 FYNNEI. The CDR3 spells CASMGLVPNEQFF. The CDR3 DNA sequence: TGTGCCAGCATGGGACTAGTGCCAAATGAGCAGTTCTTC.

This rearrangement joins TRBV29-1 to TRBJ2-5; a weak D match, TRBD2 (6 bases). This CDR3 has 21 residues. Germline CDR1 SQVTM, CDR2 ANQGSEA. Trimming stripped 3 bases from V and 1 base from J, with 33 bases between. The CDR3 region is CSVDRLHDRSGRGEPQETQYF. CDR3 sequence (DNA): TGCAGCGTTGATCGTCTCCATGATCGCAGCGGGCGGGGAGAACCCCAAGAGACCCAGTACTTC.

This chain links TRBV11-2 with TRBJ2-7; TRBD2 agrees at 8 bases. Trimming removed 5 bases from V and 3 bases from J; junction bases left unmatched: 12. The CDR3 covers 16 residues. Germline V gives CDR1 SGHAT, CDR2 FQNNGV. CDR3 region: CASSRLGSGGNYEQYF. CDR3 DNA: TGTGCCAGCAGCCGATTGGGGTCGGGGGGGAACTACGAGCAGTACTTC.

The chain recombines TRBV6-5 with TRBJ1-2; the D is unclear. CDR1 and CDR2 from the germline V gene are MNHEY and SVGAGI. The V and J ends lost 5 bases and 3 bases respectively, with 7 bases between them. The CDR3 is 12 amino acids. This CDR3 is CASSEAHYGYTF. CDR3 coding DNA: TGTGCCAGCAGTGAAGCCCACTATGGCTACACCTTC.

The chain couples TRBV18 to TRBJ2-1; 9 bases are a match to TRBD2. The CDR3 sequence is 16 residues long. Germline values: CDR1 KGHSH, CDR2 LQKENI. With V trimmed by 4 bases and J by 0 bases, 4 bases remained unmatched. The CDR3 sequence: CASSLGSGSSYNEQFF. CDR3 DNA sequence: TGTGCCAGCTCACTGGGTAGCGGGAGCTCCTACAATGAGCAGTTCTTC.

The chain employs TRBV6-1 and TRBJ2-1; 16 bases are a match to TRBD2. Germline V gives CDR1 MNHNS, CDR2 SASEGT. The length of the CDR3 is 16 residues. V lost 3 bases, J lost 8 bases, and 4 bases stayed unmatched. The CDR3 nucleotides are TGTGCCAGCAGTGATACCGGGACTAGCGGGAGGGATGAGCAGTTCTTC. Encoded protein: CASSDTGTSGRDEQFF.

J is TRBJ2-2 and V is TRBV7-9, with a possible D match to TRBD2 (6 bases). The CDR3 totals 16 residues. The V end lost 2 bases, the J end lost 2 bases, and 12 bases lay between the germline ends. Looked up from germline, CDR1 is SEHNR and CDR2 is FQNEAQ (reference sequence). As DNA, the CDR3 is TGTGCCAGCAGCTTAATAGGCGGGACCAACACCGGGGAGCTGTTTTTT. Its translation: CASSLIGGTNTGELFF.

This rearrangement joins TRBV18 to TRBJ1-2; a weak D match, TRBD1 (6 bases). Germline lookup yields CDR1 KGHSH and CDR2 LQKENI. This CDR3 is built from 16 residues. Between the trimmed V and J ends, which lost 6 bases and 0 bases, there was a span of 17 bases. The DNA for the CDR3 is TGTGCCAGCTCCACCATGGAGGCAGGGGCTAACTATGGCTACACCTTC. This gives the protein CASSTMEAGANYGYTF.

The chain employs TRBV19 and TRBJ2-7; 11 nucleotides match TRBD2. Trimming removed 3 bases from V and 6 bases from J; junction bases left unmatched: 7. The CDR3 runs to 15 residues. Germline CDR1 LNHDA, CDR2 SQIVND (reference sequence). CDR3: CASSMEPGLAVEQYF. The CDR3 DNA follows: TGTGCCAGTAGTATGGAACCGGGACTAGCGGTCGAGCAGTACTTC. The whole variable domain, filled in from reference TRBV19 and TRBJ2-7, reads DGGITQSPKYLFRKEGQNVTLSCEQNLNHDAMYWYRQDPGQGLRLIYYSQIVNDFQKGDIAEGYSVSREKKESFPLTVTSAQKNPTAFYLCASSMEPGLAVEQYFGPGTRLTVT.

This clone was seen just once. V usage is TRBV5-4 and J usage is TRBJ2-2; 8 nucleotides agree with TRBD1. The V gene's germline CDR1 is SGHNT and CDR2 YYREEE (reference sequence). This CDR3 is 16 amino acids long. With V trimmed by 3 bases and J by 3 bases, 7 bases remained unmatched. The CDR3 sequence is CASSSPRQGHTGELFF. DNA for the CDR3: TGTGCCAGCAGCTCCCCCCGACAGGGGCACACCGGGGAGCTGTTTTTT. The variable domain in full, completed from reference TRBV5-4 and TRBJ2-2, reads ETGVTQSPTHLIKTRGQQVTLRCSSQSGHNTVSWYQQALGQGPQFIFQYYREEENGRGNFPPRFSGLQFPNYSSELNVNALELDDSALYLCASSSPRQGHTGELFFGEGSRLTVL.

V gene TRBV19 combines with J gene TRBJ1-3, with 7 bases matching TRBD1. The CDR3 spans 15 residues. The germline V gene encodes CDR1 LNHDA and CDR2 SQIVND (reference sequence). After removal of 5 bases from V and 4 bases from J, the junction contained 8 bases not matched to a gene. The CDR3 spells CASSVTTGRGNTIYF. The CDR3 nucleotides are TGTGCCAGTAGTGTCACGACAGGGCGCGGAAACACCATATATTTT. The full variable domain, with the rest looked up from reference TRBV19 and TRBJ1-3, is DGGITQSPKYLFRKEGQNVTLSCEQNLNHDAMYWYRQDPGQGLRLIYYSQIVNDFQKGDIAEGYSVSREKKESFPLTVTSAQKNPTAFYLCASSVTTGRGNTIYFGEGSWLTVV.

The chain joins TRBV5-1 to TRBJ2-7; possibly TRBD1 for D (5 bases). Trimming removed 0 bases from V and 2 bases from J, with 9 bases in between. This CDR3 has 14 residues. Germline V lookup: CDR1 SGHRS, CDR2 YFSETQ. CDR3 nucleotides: TGCGCCAGCAGCTTGGACCCAGGGCCCTACGAGCAGTACTTC. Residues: CASSLDPGPYEQYF.

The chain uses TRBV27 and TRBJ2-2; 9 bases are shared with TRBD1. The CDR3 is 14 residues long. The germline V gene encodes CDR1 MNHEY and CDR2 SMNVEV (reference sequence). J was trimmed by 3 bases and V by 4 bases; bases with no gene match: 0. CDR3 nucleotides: TGTGCCAGCAGTTGGGACAGGGACACCGGGGAGCTGTTTTTT. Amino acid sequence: CASSWDRDTGELFF.

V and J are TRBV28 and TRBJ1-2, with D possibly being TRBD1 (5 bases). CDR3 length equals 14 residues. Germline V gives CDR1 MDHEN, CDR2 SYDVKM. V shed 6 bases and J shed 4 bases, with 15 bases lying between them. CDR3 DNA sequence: TGTGCCAGCAGACCTCCTACGGGGGGCTATGGCTACACCTTC. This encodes CASRPPTGGYGYTF.

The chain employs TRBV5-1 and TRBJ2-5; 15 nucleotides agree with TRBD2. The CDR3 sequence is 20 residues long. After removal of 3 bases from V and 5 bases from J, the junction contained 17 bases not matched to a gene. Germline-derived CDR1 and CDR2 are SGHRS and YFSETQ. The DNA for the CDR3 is TGCGCCAGCAGCTCGCTCCTTGGGGGGACTAGCGGGGGGAGGACTGAGACCCAGTACTTC. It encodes CASSSLLGGTSGGRTETQYF. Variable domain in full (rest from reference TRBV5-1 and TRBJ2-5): KAGVTQTPRYLIKTRGQQVTLSCSPISGHRSVSWYQQTPGQGLQFLFEYFSETQRNKGNFPGRFSGRQFSNSRSEMNVSTLELGDSALYLCASSSLLGGTSGGRTETQYFGPGTRLLVL.